The sequence of this T cell receptor beta chain was determined in a study of blood T cells in healthy people across ages. A second PCR of roughly 7 to 11 cycles used a sample-barcoded 5' primer and a J-beta primer mix. In TCRdb, the 5' RACE reads were re-called with MiXCR into one record per CDR3 protein. The sample yields fewer than 1,000,000 distinct CDR3 sequences, less than 60% seen once. This CDR3 region has 16 residues. The germline CDR1 and CDR2 sequences are DFQATT and SNEGSKA (reference sequence). J was trimmed by 0 bases and V by 5 bases; bases with no gene match: 8. Sequencing was done on a sample of blood. This receptor was taken from a man older than 75 in good health. The rearrangement links TRBV20-1 to TRBJ2-4; the match to TRBD1 covers 9 bases. CDR3: CSAPGTGMLAKNIQYF. CDR3 bases: TGCAGTGCTCCAGGGACAGGGATGCTAGCCAAAAACATTCAGTACTTC.